This TCR beta chain derives from a study of blood T cells in healthy people across ages. The CDR3 loop spans 14 amino acids. Germline CDR1 SQVTM, CDR2 ANQGSEA. Trimming took 6 bases from V and 0 from J; bases not matched to a gene: 5. This clonotype came up a few times. The authors ran a second PCR of roughly 6 to 11 cycles using a sample-barcoded 5' primer and a J-beta primer mix. TCRdb re-analysed the 5' RACE reads in MiXCR, keeping a single row per CDR3 protein. The repertoire holds over a million distinct CDR3 sequences, with roughly 43% as singletons. This TCR was recovered from a woman between 18 and 30 years old in good health. This chain connects TRBV29-1 to TRBJ1-5; 7 nucleotides line up with TRBD1. Sequencing used blood. The CDR3 here is CSVSDRYSNQPQHF. The CDR3 region has the DNA TGCAGCGTCTCGGACAGGTATAGCAATCAGCCCCAGCATTTT.